These T cell receptor beta chains were read from a single sample in a study of technical replicates of blood from several donors. Data came from immunoSEQ multiplex PCR; TCRdb stores just in-frame clones and leaves some out. Of about 98,000 clones listed, almost 96% were seen once; the top ten hold over 0.2%. The sequenced sample was T cells isolated from PBMCs. These receptors were obtained from a human donor in good health. CDR3s include the opening cysteine and the closing phenylalanine or tryptophan. A D gene is named only where the DNA matches it firmly.

j_call	v_call	d_call	cdr3_nt	cdr3_aa
TRBJ2-3	TRBV7-9	.	TGTGCCAGCAGCTTGGGGGACTCGTTCGTTGTTACAGATACGCAGTATTTT	CASSLGDSFVVTDTQYF
TRBJ2-2	TRBV5-1	TRBD2	TGCGCCAGCAGCTTAGGACTAGCGAACACCGGGGAGCTGTTTTTT	CASSLGLANTGELFF
TRBJ2-1	TRBV19	TRBD1	TGTGCCAGTAGACAGGGGTACAATGAGCAGTTCTTC	CASRQGYNEQFF
TRBJ2-4	TRBV7-6	TRBD2	TGTGCCAGCAGCAAAGGGACTAGCGGGAACAACATTCAGTACTTC	CASSKGTSGNNIQYF
TRBJ2-6	TRBV10-3	TRBD1	TGTGCCATCAGTGAGTCAGTCAGGGGGCACGGGGCCAACGTCCTGACTTTC	CAISESVRGHGANVLTF
TRBJ2-1	TRBV10-3	TRBD1	TGTGCCATCAGTGAGTCCGGGACAGGGGGTAATGAGCAGTTCTTC	CAISESGTGGNEQFF
TRBJ1-5	TRBV4-2	.	TGTGCCAGCAGCCAAGCCGCGGAGATCAATCAGCCCCAGCATTTT	CASSQAAEINQPQHF
TRBJ1-1	TRBV27	TRBD1	TGTGCCAGCAGTCTTGACAGGGCTGAAGCTTTCTTT	CASSLDRAEAFF
TRBJ2-6	TRBV10-2	.	TGCGCCAGCAGTGTCCCGCTTCCAGGGGCTGGGGCCAACGTCCTGACTTTC	CASSVPLPGAGANVLTF
TRBJ2-2	TRBV9	.	TGTGCCACCTCCGGGCAGGACTTCACCGGGGAGCTGTTTTTT	CATSGQDFTGELFF
TRBJ2-7	TRBV4-1	.	TGCGCCAGCAGCCAAGATCCAGAAAACTCCTACGAGCAGTACTTC	CASSQDPENSYEQYF
TRBJ1-2	TRBV9	.	TGTGCCAGCAGCGTAGACGCTTGGGGGGTTAACTATGGCTACACCTTC	CASSVDAWGVNYGYTF
TRBJ1-2	TRBV7-8	TRBD1	TGTGCCAGCACCCTATTACGGACAGGGACTGCTGACTACACCTTC	CASTLLRTGTADYTF
TRBJ1-1	TRBV28	TRBD1	TGTGCCAGCAACATCGACAGGGCGAACACTGAAGCTTTCTTT	CASNIDRANTEAFF
TRBJ1-2	TRBV5-5	TRBD1	TGTGCCAGCAGCTTTGAAACAGGGGATGTACTTATTAACTATGGCTACACCTTC	CASSFETGDVLINYGYTF
TRBJ2-5	TRBV7-3	TRBD1	TGTGCCAGCAGCCAAACAAAAACTACAGGGGAAGAGACCCAGTACTTC	CASSQTKTTGEETQYF
TRBJ1-1	TRBV10-1	.	TGCGCCAGCAGTGTGATGGCGAACACTGAAGCTTTCTTT	CASSVMANTEAFF
TRBJ2-3	TRBV7-8	TRBD1	TGTGCCAGCAGCTCCGGGACAGGGTGGATCACAGATACGCAGTATTTT	CASSSGTGWITDTQYF
TRBJ1-2	TRBV5-1	TRBD1	TGCGCCAGCAGCTTGACCGGGACAGGGGGGTATGGCTACACCTTC	CASSLTGTGGYGYTF
TRBJ2-3	TRBV4-2	TRBD2	TGTGCCAGCAGCCAAGATGGAGCGGGGGGCCCCACAGATACGCAGTATTTT	CASSQDGAGGPTDTQYF
TRBJ2-5	TRBV5-1	TRBD2	TGCGCCAGCAGCTTGGGACTAGCGGGAGCGCAAGAGACCCAGTACTTC	CASSLGLAGAQETQYF
TRBJ2-5	TRBV6-5	TRBD1	TGTGCCAGCAGATCTGGACAGGGAGAAGAGACCCAGTACTTC	CASRSGQGEETQYF
TRBJ1-2	TRBV7-9	.	TGTGCCAGCAGCTCGGGGGATGGGTATGGCTACACCTTC	CASSSGDGYGYTF
TRBJ1-2	TRBV7-9	TRBD1	TGTGCCAGCAGCTTTGGACAGGACTATGGCTACACCTTC	CASSFGQDYGYTF
TRBJ1-4	TRBV27	.	TGTGCCAGCAGTCTAGGGACAAGAACTACTGAAAAACTGTTTTTT	CASSLGTRTTEKLFF
TRBJ2-3	TRBV11-2	.	TGTGCCAGCAGCTTTTTTGTCCAGAGCACAGATACGCAGTATTTT	CASSFFVQSTDTQYF
TRBJ2-5	TRBV7-2	.	TGTGCCAGCAGCTCACTCCCTATGGGAGCTGGGGAGACCCAGTACTTC	CASSSLPMGAGETQYF
TRBJ2-1	TRBV19	TRBD2	TGTGCCAGTAGTATGGGACTAGCGGTTAACAATGAGCAGTTCTTC	CASSMGLAVNNEQFF
TRBJ2-5	TRBV9	TRBD1	TGTGCCAGCAGCACCGGGACAGTGGGGGAGACCCAGTACTTC	CASSTGTVGETQYF
TRBJ2-7	TRBV7-8	.	TGTGCCAGCAGCTTCCAGGGATACGAGCAGTACTTC	CASSFQGYEQYF
TRBJ1-5	TRBV5-5	.	TGTGCCAGCAGCTTGCGGTCGGGGAATCAGCCCCAGCATTTT	CASSLRSGNQPQHF
TRBJ1-2	TRBV27	.	TGTGCCAGCACCCTACCCTTGACAGCTAACTATGGCTACACCTTC	CASTLPLTANYGYTF
TRBJ1-1	TRBV13	.	TGTGCCAGCAGCTTAGCAGGGCCGAGGACTGAAGCTTTCTTT	CASSLAGPRTEAFF
TRBJ1-1	TRBV6-1	.	TGTGCCAGCAGCTCCGGGATTTACATGAACACTGAAGCTTTCTTT	CASSSGIYMNTEAFF
TRBJ1-1	TRBV6-1	.	TGTGCCAGCAGCCGGGGTCCCCCGGGGAACACTGAAGCTTTCTTT	CASSRGPPGNTEAFF
TRBJ1-1	TRBV9	.	TGTGCCAGCAGCGTAAGCGGATTGAACACTGAAGCTTTCTTT	CASSVSGLNTEAFF
TRBJ1-2	TRBV9	TRBD1	TGTGCCAGCAGCGTAGGGGGGAGGGACAGGGCGGCTTCGGGCTATGGCTACACCTTC	CASSVGGRDRAASGYGYTF
TRBJ1-2	TRBV2	.	TGTGCCAGCAGTGGGAGCCTCTATGGCTACACCTTC	CASSGSLYGYTF
TRBJ2-1	TRBV4-1	.	TGCGCCAGCAGCCCGCTCGCGAGGGTCTATGAGCAGTTCTTC	CASSPLARVYEQFF
TRBJ2-7	TRBV12-2	.	TGTGCAAGTCGCTTAGCGTTGAGGGACATGAAGGGGCTAGCGGGAGAAGAAAACGAGCAGTACTTC	CASRLALRDMKGLAGEENEQYF
TRBJ1-1	TRBV28	TRBD1	TGTGCCAGCAACTCCTACATTAACAGGGGCTTGTCGGACACTGAAGCTTTCTTT	CASNSYINRGLSDTEAFF